This T cell receptor beta chain was recovered during a study of T cells in Graves' hyperthyroidism and ophthalmopathy (dated by TCRdb to about 2019). Looking at the study overall: Peripheral blood was sampled at the time of initial diagnosis, prior to any treatment. For training and testing, the 100 patients in the discovery cohort were randomly divided in a 7:3 ratio. Prospective prediction of ophthalmopathy was tested in an independent validation cohort consisting of under 20 hyperthyroidism patients and about 17 patients who later progressed to ophthalmopathy. The paper reports TCR Vbeta CDR3 sequencing of roughly 140 peripheral blood samples: 40 or so ophthalmopathy, under 80 hyperthyroidism and around 17 progressor patients. In roughly six Graves' hyperthyroidism patients, the study also compared T-cell repertoires from thyroid tissue with T-cell repertoires from blood. To identify TCR V-J signatures that set the groups apart, the researchers used a discovery cohort of about a hundred patients, made up of approximately 43 with Graves' ophthalmopathy and about 59 with stable Graves' hyperthyroidism. After blood sampling, hyperthyroidism patients were treated with methimazole at a starting dose of 30 mg daily, and ophthalmopathy patients were treated with high-dose intravenous methylprednisolone. Study-level results and caveats: A model built on a 13 V-J signature distinguished ophthalmopathy from stable hyperthyroidism, reaching about 88% sensitivity and 81.08% specificity in cross-validation and 80%/75% in testing. In validation, progression to ophthalmopathy was predicted by the model with around 71% sensitivity and 72.22% specificity, a median of about 6 months before onset. Sample size was not statistically predetermined, and investigators were not blinded to group allocation. Most expanded thyroid clonotypes (frequency above 0.001) were also detected in blood, a finding suggesting that blood repertoires may reflect thyroid immune responses.

Points on this clonotype: Its target antigen remains unknown. Per-nucleotide qualities are absent, and no much larger clonotype sits a single base away.

Moderately to severely active disease, a Clinical Activity Score of at least 3, a NOSPECS grade of at least 4, and a duration under 3 months were present in ophthalmopathy patients. The study excluded patients with uncontrolled infections, other autoimmune diseases, pregnancy or lactation. Diagnoses were based on clinical symptoms, serum thyroxine and TRAb, thyroid ultrasound and orbital computed tomography. Ficoll-Paque density gradient centrifugation was used to isolate PBMCs from 10 ml of fresh peripheral blood. Total RNA was extracted using Trizol reagent, and RNA quality was assessed on an Agilent 2100 Bioanalyzer. V loses 6 bases at its end and J loses 3 bases; junction bases beyond the gene matches: 4. CDR1 and CDR2, per the germline V gene, are KGHDR and SFDVKD. The CDR3, cysteine through phenylalanine, is 13 amino acids long. Left in the record is the CDR3 DNA by itself, 39 bases read in frame from the first base.

The TCR beta CDR3 regions were amplified from the RNA transcripts. A first-round RT-PCR of the TCR CDR3 used the HTBI primer set with the Qiagen OneStep RT-PCR kit. A second multiplex PCR round built the libraries, followed by size selection and purification. Sequencing of the libraries was done on an Illumina HiSeq2000 using paired-end 100 bp reads. Concerning the study's data processing: SOAPnuke was used to process the raw data, throwing out any read that contained adapters or uncalled bases, had a mean Phred below 15, or lacked an exact constant-primer or identifier match. High-quality paired reads were merged using COPE v1.2.5, and each unique nucleotide sequence was defined as a clonotype. MiTCR v1.1 was used to align clonotypes to the IMGT TRBV, TRBD and TRBJ reference segments. The analysis was restricted to V-J combinations with a frequency above 0.0001, which together covered 99.2% of the repertoires. The TCS score was defined as the ratio of F50 (clonal expansion) to E x V (chaos), calculated using BLOSUM62-based TCRdist between CDR3 peptides within each V-J. Welch's t-statistics and random forest reduced approximately 520 V-J features to 13, which were used in a naive Bayes classifier (R e1071). TCRdb cleaned the public reads at Q25 with fastp, built clones with MiXCR and kept in-frame beta chains. Each record represents a unique CDR3 protein, reported with the most common genes and DNA among its rows. What appears here as the V and J calls and clone size reflects TCRdb's work, not the paper's. The sample includes 400,000 or so distinct CDR3 sequences, with 14% observed a single time. Of the sample, 15% to 20% is held by the ten largest clones.

Recombination connected TRBV24-1 to TRBJ2-7; TRBD1 agrees with 7 junctional bases. This TCR derives from a woman aged 25 to 45 with Graves' ophthalmopathy. Material for sequencing was blood. The CDR3 amino acid sequence is: CATSSGTDYEQYF. The DNA sequence follows: TGTGCCACCAGTTCCGGGACAGACTACGAGCAGTACTTC.